These 15 T cell receptor beta chains originate from one sample sequenced in a study of cytomegalovirus exposure and HLA in healthy donors. Vbeta (60) and Jbeta (13) primers were used in the PCR. Here immunoSEQ multiplex PCR was the method, and the copy in TCRdb shows in-frame clones only, minus some. The sample lists 85,000 to 95,000 clones; around 70% were seen once. The sequenced sample was PBMCs. The source is a man aged 30-40 years in good health and CMV-seropositive.

This clone was counted between two and nine times. This chain connects TRBV7-3 to TRBJ1-1; D gene ambiguous. V lost 2 bases, J lost 2 bases, and 6 bases lay in between. There are 13 residues in the CDR3. The germline V gene encodes CDR1 SGHTA and CDR2 FQGTGA. CDR3 DNA: TGTGCCAGCAGCTTAGAGCCTAACACTGAAGCTTTCTTT. Residues: CASSLEPNTEAFF. Looking up the rest from reference TRBV7-3 and TRBJ1-1 gives the full variable domain: GAGVSQTPSNKVTEKGKYVELRCDPISGHTALYWYRQSLGQGPEFLIYFQGTGAADDSGLPNDRFFAVRPEGSVSTLKIQRTERGDSAVYLCASSLEPNTEAFFGQGTRLTVV.

The CDR3 nucleotides read TGCGCCAGCGCGGGGACCTACAATGAGCAGTTCTTC. Protein: CASAGTYNEQFF. The chain combines TRBV4-1 with TRBJ2-1, with D perhaps matching TRBD2 (6 bases). The CDR3 runs 12 residues. The germline V and J ends were trimmed by 8 bases and 2 bases, with 7 bases remaining between them. From germline, CDR1 is MGHRA and CDR2 YSYEKL.

The DNA for the CDR3 is TGTGCCACCTGGGACAGGGGTACAGACGAGCAGTACTTC. As protein: CATWDRGTDEQYF. The chain recombines TRBV15 with TRBJ2-7; 10 nucleotides line up with TRBD1. J was trimmed by 5 bases and V by 8 bases; bases with no gene match: 6. The CDR3 consists of 13 residues. CDR1 and CDR2 from the germline V gene are LNHNV and YYDKDF (reference sequence).

The chain carries TRBV4-3 and TRBJ1-1, with D possibly being TRBD1 (5 bases). V gave up 3 bases and J gave up 1 base, with 12 bases separating them. CDR1 is LGHNA and CDR2 is YSLEER in the germline V gene. The CDR3 spans 15 residues. This CDR3 is CASSQKSGSNTEAFF. The CDR3 coding sequence is TGCGCCAGCAGCCAGAAATCAGGGTCGAACACTGAAGCTTTCTTT.

This chain joins TRBV28 and TRBJ1-5; 7 nucleotides agree with TRBD1. Germline V CDR1 and CDR2: MDHEN, SYDVKM. V was clipped by 3 bases and J by 0 bases; unmatched bases: 8. The CDR3 sequence is 17 residues long. The DNA for the CDR3 is TGTGCCAGCAGTTTCCGAGGGACAGCCTATAGCAATCAGCCCCAGCATTTT. As protein: CASSFRGTAYSNQPQHF.

The genes are TRBV11-2 and TRBJ1-3; a weak D match, TRBD1 (6 bases). Deletions cut 0 bases from V and 4 bases from J, with 13 bases between. This CDR3 is 16 amino acids long. Germline values: CDR1 SGHAT, CDR2 FQNNGV. Here the CDR3 reads CASSLEQAQGGNTIYF. The CDR3, as DNA: TGTGCCAGCAGCTTAGAGCAGGCGCAGGGGGGAAACACCATATATTTT. The full variable domain, with the rest looked up from reference TRBV11-2 and TRBJ1-3, is EAGVAQSPRYKIIEKRQSVAFWCNPISGHATLYWYQQILGQGPKLLIQFQNNGVVDDSQLPKDRFSAERLKGVDSTLKIQPAKLEDSAVYLCASSLEQAQGGNTIYFGEGSWLTVV.

The rearrangement uses TRBV5-4 and TRBJ2-5; 8 bases map to TRBD2. The CDR3 covers 16 residues. The germline gives CDR1 SGHNT, CDR2 YYREEE (reference sequence). V shed 1 base, J shed 1 base, and the junction held 6 bases outside the gene matches. CDR3 region: CASSLNSGDFQETQYF. In nucleotides, the CDR3 is TGTGCCAGCAGCTTGAATAGCGGGGACTTCCAAGAGACCCAGTACTTC. The full variable domain, completed using reference TRBV5-4 and TRBJ2-5, is ETGVTQSPTHLIKTRGQQVTLRCSSQSGHNTVSWYQQALGQGPQFIFQYYREEENGRGNFPPRFSGLQFPNYSSELNVNALELDDSALYLCASSLNSGDFQETQYFGPGTRLLVL.

The rearrangement joins TRBV30 to TRBJ2-7; a weak D match, TRBD2 (6 bases). This CDR3 region has 13 residues. V lost 5 bases and J 6 bases, leaving 17 bases between the germline ends. The V gene's germline CDR1 is GTSNPN and CDR2 SVGIG (reference sequence). DNA of the CDR3: TGTGCCTGGGCCCTGCGGCTTAGCGGCGAGCAGTACTTC. As protein: CAWALRLSGEQYF.

This clone was detected once. For the CDR3, the DNA is TGCGCCAGCAGCCAAGGAACACAGACCTGGCACGAGCAGTACTTC. Its protein product is CASSQGTQTWHEQYF. J is TRBJ2-7 and V is TRBV4-1; D call uncertain. Germline lookup yields CDR1 MGHRA and CDR2 YSYEKL. V was pared by 1 base and J by 5 bases, with 15 bases between. The CDR3 sequence is 15 residues long.

This clone was seen a handful of times. The chain combines TRBV5-6 with TRBJ2-7; maybe TRBD1 (6 bases). The ends were cut back, 4 bases at V and 7 bases at J, with 15 bases in the middle. The CDR3 loop spans 13 amino acids. From germline, CDR1 is SGHDT and CDR2 YYEEEE. The CDR3 sequence is CASSPVGAPEQYF. CDR3 nucleotide sequence: TGTGCCAGCAGCCCAGTGGGGGCCCCAGAGCAGTACTTC. Full variable domain (missing parts from reference TRBV5-6 and TRBJ2-7): DAGVTQSPTHLIKTRGQQVTLRCSPKSGHDTVSWYQQALGQGPQFIFQYYEEEERQRGNFPDRFSGHQFPNYSSELNVNALLLGDSALYLCASSPVGAPEQYFGPGTRLTVT.

The rearrangement links TRBV30 to TRBJ1-1; unclear D gene. Trimming pared 5 bases from V and 1 base from J, leaving 14 bases between. CDR1 is GTSNPN, CDR2 SVGIG, per germline (reference sequence). This CDR3 comprises 14 residues. CDR3 nucleotides: TGTGCCTGGCAAAATCGGGAGTCGAACACTGAAGCTTTCTTT. Translating it yields CAWQNRESNTEAFF.

The chain is built from TRBV5-4 and TRBJ1-4, with D perhaps TRBD1 (6 bases). The V end was cut by 3 bases, the J end by 0 bases, with 12 bases between. The germline V gene has CDR1 SGHNT and CDR2 YYREEE (reference sequence). There are 16 residues in the CDR3. The CDR3 DNA is TGTGCCAGCAGCTCCGACAGGTTCTCAACTAATGAAAAACTGTTTTTT. Translating it yields CASSSDRFSTNEKLFF.

The chain recombines TRBV15 with TRBJ2-5, with 9 bases lining up with TRBD2. V gave up 4 bases and J gave up 14 bases; unmatched junction bases: 5. The V gene's germline CDR1 is LNHNV and CDR2 YYDKDF (reference sequence). The CDR3 is made up of 11 amino acids. The CDR3 nucleotides are TGTGCCACCAGCACAACTAGCGGGTTTTACTTC. It specifies CATSTTSGFYF.

The gene calls are TRBV7-2 and TRBJ2-1; 7 bases align to TRBD2. Losses at the gene ends were 5 bases for V and 5 bases for J; bases not matched to a gene: 12. Germline lookup yields CDR1 SGHTA and CDR2 FQGNSA. The CDR3 sequence is 16 residues long. The CDR3: CASSKLSGTNHNEQFF. The CDR3 DNA reads TGTGCCAGCAGCAAACTCTCCGGGACTAACCACAATGAGCAGTTCTTC.

This clone was detected once. V usage is TRBV5-1 and J usage is TRBJ1-2, with 8 nucleotides matching TRBD1. The CDR3 extends over 13 amino acids. CDR1 is SGHRS and CDR2 is YFSETQ in the germline V gene. J lost 7 bases, V lost 4 bases, and 6 bases had no gene match. The DNA for the CDR3 is TGCGCCAGCAGCCAGGACAGGGAGAGTGGCTACACCTTC. Residues: CASSQDRESGYTF. Variable domain in full (rest from reference TRBV5-1 and TRBJ1-2): KAGVTQTPRYLIKTRGQQVTLSCSPISGHRSVSWYQQTPGQGLQFLFEYFSETQRNKGNFPGRFSGRQFSNSRSEMNVSTLELGDSALYLCASSQDRESGYTFGSGTRLTVV.